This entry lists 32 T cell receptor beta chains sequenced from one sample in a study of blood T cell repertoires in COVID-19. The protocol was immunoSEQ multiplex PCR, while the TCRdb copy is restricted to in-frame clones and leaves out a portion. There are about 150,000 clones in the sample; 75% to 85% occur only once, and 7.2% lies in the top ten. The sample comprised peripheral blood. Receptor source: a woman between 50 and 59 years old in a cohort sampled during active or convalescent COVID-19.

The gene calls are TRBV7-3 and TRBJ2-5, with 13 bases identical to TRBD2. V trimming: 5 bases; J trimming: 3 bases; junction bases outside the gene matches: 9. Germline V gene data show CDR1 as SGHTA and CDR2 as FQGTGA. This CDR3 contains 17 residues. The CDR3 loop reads CASSPKLGLAGKETQYF. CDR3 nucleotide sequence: TGTGCCAGCAGCCCGAAACTGGGACTAGCGGGAAAAGAGACCCAGTACTTC.

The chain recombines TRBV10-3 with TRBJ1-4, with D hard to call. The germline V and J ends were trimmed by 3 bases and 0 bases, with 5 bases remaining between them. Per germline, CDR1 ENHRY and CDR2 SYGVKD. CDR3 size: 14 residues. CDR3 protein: CAISDVSTNEKLFF. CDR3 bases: TGTGCCATCAGTGACGTATCAACTAATGAAAAACTGTTTTTT.

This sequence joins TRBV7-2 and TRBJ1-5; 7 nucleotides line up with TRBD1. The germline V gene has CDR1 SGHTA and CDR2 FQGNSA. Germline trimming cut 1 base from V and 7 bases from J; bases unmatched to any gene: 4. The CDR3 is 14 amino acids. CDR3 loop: CASSLVGGGQPQHF. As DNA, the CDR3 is TGTGCCAGCAGCTTAGTAGGGGGCGGGCAGCCCCAGCATTTT.

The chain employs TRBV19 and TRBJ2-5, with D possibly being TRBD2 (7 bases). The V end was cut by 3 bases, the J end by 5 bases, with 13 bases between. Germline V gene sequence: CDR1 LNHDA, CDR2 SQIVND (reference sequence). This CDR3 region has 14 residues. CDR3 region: CASSMGGARETQYF. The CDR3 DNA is TGTGCCAGTAGTATGGGGGGGGCTCGGGAGACCCAGTACTTC.

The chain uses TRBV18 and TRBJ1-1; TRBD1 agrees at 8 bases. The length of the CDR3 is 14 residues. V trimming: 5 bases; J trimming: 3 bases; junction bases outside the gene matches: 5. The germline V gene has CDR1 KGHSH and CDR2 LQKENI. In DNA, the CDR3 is TGTGCCAGCTCAGTACAGGGGGAAGACACTGAAGCTTTCTTT. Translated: CASSVQGEDTEAFF.

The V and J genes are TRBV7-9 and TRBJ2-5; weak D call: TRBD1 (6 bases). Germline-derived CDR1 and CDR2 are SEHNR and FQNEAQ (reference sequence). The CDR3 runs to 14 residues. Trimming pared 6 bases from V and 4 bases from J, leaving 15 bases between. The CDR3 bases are TGTGCCAGCAGTGGAAGACAGGTTGTAGAGACCCAGTACTTC. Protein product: CASSGRQVVETQYF.

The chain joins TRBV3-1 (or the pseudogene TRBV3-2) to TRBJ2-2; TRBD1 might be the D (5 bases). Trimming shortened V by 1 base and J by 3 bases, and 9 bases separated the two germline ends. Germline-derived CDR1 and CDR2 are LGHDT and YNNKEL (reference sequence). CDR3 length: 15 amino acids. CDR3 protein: CASSQAAGHTGELFF. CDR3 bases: TGTGCCAGCAGCCAAGCTGCAGGGCACACCGGGGAGCTGTTTTTT.

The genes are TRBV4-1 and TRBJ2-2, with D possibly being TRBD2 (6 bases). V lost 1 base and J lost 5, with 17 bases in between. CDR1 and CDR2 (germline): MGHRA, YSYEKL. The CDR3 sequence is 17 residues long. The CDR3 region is CASSQGAGRKKTGELFF. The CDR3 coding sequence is TGCGCCAGCAGCCAAGGCGCGGGGAGGAAGAAGACCGGGGAGCTGTTTTTT.

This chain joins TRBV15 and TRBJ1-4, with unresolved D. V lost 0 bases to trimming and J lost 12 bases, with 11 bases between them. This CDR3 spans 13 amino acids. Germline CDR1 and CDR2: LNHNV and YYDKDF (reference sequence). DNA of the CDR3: TGTGCCACCAGCAGAGATTTAGAGGGCCAACTGTTTTTT. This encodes CATSRDLEGQLFF.

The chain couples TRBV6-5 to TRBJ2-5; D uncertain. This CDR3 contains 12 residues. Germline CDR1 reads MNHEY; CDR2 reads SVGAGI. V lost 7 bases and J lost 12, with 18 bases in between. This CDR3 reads CASNGPGFRKYF. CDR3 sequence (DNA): TGTGCCAGCAACGGTCCCGGGTTTCGAAAGTACTTC.

The CDR3 protein is CASSQDRGQGANGYTF. The DNA of the CDR3 is TGTGCCAGCAGCCAAGATAGGGGACAGGGGGCGAATGGCTACACCTTC. V and J are TRBV3-1 (or the pseudogene TRBV3-2) and TRBJ1-2; 12 nucleotides line up with TRBD1. The CDR3 has 16 amino acids. Trimming took 0 bases from V and 6 from J; bases not matched to a gene: 5. CDR1 and CDR2 from the germline V gene are LGHDT and YNNKEL (reference sequence).

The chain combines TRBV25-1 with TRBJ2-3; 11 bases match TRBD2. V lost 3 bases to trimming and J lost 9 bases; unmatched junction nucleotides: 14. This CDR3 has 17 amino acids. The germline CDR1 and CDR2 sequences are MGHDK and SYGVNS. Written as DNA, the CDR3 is TGTGCCAGCAGTGAGGGGTTACTAGCGGGGGACCAAGAGACGCAGTATTTT. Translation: CASSEGLLAGDQETQYF. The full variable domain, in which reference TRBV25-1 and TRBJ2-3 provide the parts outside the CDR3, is EADIYQTPRYLVIGTGKKITLECSQTMGHDKMYWYQQDPGMELHLIHYSYGVNSTEKGDLSSESTVSRIRTEHFPLTLESARPSHTSQYLCASSEGLLAGDQETQYFGPGTRLTVL.

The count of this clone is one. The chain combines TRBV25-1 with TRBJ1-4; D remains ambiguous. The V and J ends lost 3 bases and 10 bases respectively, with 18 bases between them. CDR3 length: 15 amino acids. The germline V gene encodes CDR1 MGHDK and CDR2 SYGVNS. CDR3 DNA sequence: TGTGCCAGCAGTGATCCTGATACCCGCTTCGGAAAACTGTTTTTT. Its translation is CASSDPDTRFGKLFF.

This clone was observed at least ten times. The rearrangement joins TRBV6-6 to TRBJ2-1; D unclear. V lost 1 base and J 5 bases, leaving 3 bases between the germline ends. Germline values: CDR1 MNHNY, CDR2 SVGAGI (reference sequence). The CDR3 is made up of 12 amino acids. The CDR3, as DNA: TGTGCCAGCAGTTACTTTAACAATGAGCAGTTCTTC. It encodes CASSYFNNEQFF.

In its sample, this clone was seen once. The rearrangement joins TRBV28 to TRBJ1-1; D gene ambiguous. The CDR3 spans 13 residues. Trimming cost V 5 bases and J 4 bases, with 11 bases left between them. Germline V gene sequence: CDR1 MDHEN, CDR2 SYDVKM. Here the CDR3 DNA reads TGTGCCAGCAGTCCCTCGGAGGGCACTGAAGCTTTCTTT. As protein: CASSPSEGTEAFF.

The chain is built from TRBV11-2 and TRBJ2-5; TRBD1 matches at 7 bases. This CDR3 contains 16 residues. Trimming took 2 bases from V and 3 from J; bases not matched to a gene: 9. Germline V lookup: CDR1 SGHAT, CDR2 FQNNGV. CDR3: CASSLIPHDREETQYF. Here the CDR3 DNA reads TGTGCCAGCAGCTTAATACCCCACGACAGGGAAGAGACCCAGTACTTC.

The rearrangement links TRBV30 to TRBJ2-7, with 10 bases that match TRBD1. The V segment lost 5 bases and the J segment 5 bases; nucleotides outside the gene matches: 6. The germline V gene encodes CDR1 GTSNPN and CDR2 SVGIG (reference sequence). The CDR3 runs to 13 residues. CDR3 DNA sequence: TGTGCCTGGGACGCCGGGACAGGGGACGAGCAGTACTTC. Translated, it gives CAWDAGTGDEQYF.

Here the CDR3 reads CASSPGRGTGGRGYTF. In DNA, the CDR3 is TGTGCCAGCAGCCCGGGGAGGGGGACAGGGGGCCGCGGCTACACCTTC. The chain carries TRBV5-6 and TRBJ1-2; 12 bases are a match to TRBD1. With 4 bases clipped from V and 8 bases from J, the junction kept 12 bases outside the gene matches. Germline CDR1 and CDR2: SGHDT and YYEEEE. The CDR3 is 16 amino acids. Based on the CDR3 plus reference TRBV5-6 and TRBJ1-2, the full variable domain is DAGVTQSPTHLIKTRGQQVTLRCSPKSGHDTVSWYQQALGQGPQFIFQYYEEEERQRGNFPDRFSGHQFPNYSSELNVNALLLGDSALYLCASSPGRGTGGRGYTFGSGTRLTVV.

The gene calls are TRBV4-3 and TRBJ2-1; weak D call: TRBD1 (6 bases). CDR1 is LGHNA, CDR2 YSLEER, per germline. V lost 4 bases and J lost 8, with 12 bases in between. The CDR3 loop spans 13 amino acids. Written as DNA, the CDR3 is TGCGCCAGCAGCCGCCAACAGGGCTATGAGCAGTTCTTC. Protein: CASSRQQGYEQFF.

The CDR3 sequence: CASSRDRGLDYEQYF. CDR3 bases: TGTGCCAGCAGTAGGGACAGGGGGCTTGACTACGAGCAGTACTTC. The chain employs TRBV6-5 and TRBJ2-7; TRBD1 agrees at 12 bases. The CDR3 spans 15 residues. Germline trimming cut 5 bases from V and 3 bases from J; bases unmatched to any gene: 5. Germline V gene data show CDR1 as MNHEY and CDR2 as SVGAGI.

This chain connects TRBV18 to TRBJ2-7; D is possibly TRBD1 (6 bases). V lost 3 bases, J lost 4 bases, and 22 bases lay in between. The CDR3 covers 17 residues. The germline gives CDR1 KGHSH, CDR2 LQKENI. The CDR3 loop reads CASSPAFRGFRSYEQYF. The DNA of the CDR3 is TGTGCCAGCTCACCGGCGTTCAGGGGCTTCAGGTCTTACGAGCAGTACTTC.

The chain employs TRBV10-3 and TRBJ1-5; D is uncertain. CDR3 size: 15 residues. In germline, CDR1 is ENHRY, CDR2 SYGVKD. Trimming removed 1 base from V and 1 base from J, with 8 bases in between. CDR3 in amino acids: CAISELGESNQPQHF. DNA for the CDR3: TGTGCCATCAGTGAGTTAGGAGAGAGCAATCAGCCCCAGCATTTT.

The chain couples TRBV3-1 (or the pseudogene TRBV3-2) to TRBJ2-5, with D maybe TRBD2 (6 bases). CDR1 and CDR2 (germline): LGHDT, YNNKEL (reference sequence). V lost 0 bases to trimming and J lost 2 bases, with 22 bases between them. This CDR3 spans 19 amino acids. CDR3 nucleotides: TGTGCCAGCAGCCAAGATCTTTCCGGACGAGGGGAGGAACAAGAGACCCAGTACTTC. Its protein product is CASSQDLSGRGEEQETQYF.

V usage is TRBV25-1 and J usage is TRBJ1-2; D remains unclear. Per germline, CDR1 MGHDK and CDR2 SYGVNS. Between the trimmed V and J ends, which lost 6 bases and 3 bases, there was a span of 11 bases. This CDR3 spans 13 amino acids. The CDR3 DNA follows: TGTGCCAGCAGCCGACGGGGAGACTATGGCTACACCTTC. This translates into CASSRRGDYGYTF.

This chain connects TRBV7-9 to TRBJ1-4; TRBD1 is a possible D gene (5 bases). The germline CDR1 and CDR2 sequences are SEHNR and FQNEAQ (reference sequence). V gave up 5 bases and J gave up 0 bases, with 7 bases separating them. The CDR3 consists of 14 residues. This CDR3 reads CASSLTATNEKLFF. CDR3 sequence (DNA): TGTGCCAGCAGCCTGACAGCAACTAATGAAAAACTGTTTTTT.

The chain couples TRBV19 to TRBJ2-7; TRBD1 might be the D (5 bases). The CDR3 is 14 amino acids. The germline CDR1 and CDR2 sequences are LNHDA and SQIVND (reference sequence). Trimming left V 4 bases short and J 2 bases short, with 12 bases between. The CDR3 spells CASSSYRSAYEQYF. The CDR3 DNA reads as TGTGCCAGTAGTAGTTACAGGAGCGCCTACGAGCAGTACTTC.

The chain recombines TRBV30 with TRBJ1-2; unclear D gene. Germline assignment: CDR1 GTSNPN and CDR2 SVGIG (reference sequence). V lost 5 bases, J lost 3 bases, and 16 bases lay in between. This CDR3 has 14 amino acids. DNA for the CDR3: TGTGCCTGGTACCGAGACAACAAATACTATGGCTACACCTTC. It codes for CAWYRDNKYYGYTF.

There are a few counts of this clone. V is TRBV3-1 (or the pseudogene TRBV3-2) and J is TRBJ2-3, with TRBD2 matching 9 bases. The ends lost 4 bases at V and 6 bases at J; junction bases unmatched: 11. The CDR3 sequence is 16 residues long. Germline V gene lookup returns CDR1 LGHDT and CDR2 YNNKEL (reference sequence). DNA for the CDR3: TGTGCCAGCAGCCCAGCGGGGGGCCCCCCGCAGGATACGCAGTATTTT. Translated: CASSPAGGPPQDTQYF.

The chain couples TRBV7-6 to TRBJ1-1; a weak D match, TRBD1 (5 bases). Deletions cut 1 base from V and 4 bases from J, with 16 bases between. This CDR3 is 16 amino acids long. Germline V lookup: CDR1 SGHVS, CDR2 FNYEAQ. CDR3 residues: CASSLDQSGLGTEAFF. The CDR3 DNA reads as TGTGCCAGCAGCTTAGATCAATCGGGACTGGGCACTGAAGCTTTCTTT.

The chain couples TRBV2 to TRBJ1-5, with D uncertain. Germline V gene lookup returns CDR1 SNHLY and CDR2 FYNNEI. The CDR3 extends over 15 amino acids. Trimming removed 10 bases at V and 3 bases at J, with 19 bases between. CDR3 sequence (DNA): TGTGCCACCTCGGAGCCGGCAGTCCTCAATCAGCCCCAGCATTTT. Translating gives CATSEPAVLNQPQHF.

Here the CDR3 reads CASSFEGLWPQHF. DNA for the CDR3: TGTGCCAGCAGCTTCGAGGGACTTTGGCCCCAGCATTTT. The V gene is TRBV7-2, the J gene TRBJ1-5; weak D call: TRBD1 (5 bases). V was cut by 3 bases and J by 9 bases, with 12 bases left in between. Germline lookup yields CDR1 SGHTA and CDR2 FQGNSA. This CDR3 spans 13 amino acids.

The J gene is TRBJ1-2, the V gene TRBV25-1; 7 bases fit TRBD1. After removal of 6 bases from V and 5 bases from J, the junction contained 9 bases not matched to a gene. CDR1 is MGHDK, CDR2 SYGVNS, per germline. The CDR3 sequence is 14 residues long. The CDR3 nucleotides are TGTGCCAGCAGCGGGACAGAATATGCGTATGGCTACACCTTC. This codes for CASSGTEYAYGYTF.